In its sample, the clone carrying this T cell receptor (beta chain) was seen a few times. The antigen is unknown. This record comes from a study of immune heterogeneity within non-small cell lung tumors. Per sample, about 0.55 ug of bulk tumor genomic DNA was the template used. Surgical sampling yielded several biopsies per primary tumor (spaced far apart). Curative surgery was performed on patients who had untreated, newly diagnosed non-small cell lung cancer. Study donors were patients with a new diagnosis of non-small cell lung cancer who underwent surgery with curative intent. With 5 bases clipped from V and 4 bases from J, the junction kept 5 bases outside the gene matches. From germline, CDR1 is DFQATT and CDR2 SNEGSKA (reference sequence). This CDR3 is 13 amino acids long. A multiplex PCR containing 32 V primers and 13 J primers was used to amplify TCR beta CDR3. Via MiXCR, TCRdb re-called the multiplex PCR reads, giving one row per CDR3 protein. The sample shows roughly 15,000 distinct CDR3 sequences, about 30% of them seen only once.

The study, taken as a whole, reports: Identical dominant CDR3 beta clonotypes recurred among a patient's tumor sites, alongside site-unique high-frequency clones. Clonality of local T cells correlated moderately but significantly with local tumor mutational burden (R about 0.35).

This clonotype originated in a woman between 45 and 60 years old with non-small cell lung cancer. The sample was lung tumor tissue. V is TRBV20-1 and J is TRBJ2-5; the match to TRBD1 covers 9 bases. The CDR3 is CSAQDRGGETQYF. Written as DNA, the CDR3 is TGCAGTGCTCAGGACAGGGGAGGAGAGACCCAGTACTTC.